This TCR beta chain was recorded in a study of blood T cell repertoires in COVID-19. Study as a whole: Acute and convalescent COVID-19 samples came from the United States, Italy and Spain. The cDNA or gDNA used as material had been derived from T cells, B-cell-depleted T cells, or PBMCs.

CDR3 size: 16 residues. Germline lookup yields CDR1 LGHDT and CDR2 YNNKEL (reference sequence). Deletions cut 5 bases from V and 11 bases from J, with 26 bases between. This clone was picked up a small number of times. In the original processing: Amplification of reference gene primers was used by the study to estimate nucleated cell counts. The data were produced by immunoSEQ multiplex PCR, yet TCRdb's version contains in-frame clones alone and is incomplete. The V and J calls and clone size come from that table; D and trimming were worked out from the DNA. The repertoire holds about 63,000 clones, with roughly 71% as singletons.

This clonotype was obtained from a woman of 80 years or more with acute or convalescent COVID-19. V is TRBV3-1 (or the pseudogene TRBV3-2) and J is TRBJ2-3; D may be TRBD2 (5 bases). Sample: peripheral blood. The CDR3 DNA follows: TGTGCCAGCAGCACTCGAAGGATACCGGAACACGGGGTGCAGTATTTT. Its protein is CASSTRRIPEHGVQYF.